This entry is about one TCR beta chain. Its antigen is as yet unknown. The same CDR3 also results from other DNA sequences found in this sample. The sample originates from a study of shared clonotypes between healthy human individuals. Profiled with immunoSEQ multiplex PCR; TCRdb holds only in-frame clones, not every one. The table records 2.3 million or so clones, 85% to 95% of them present only once. CDR3 length equals 14 residues. V lost 1 base, J lost 4 bases, and 8 bases lay in between. Germline loops: CDR1 SGHTA, CDR2 FQGNSA. Study results and caveats: Non-shared clonotypes showed lower generation probabilities than clonotypes common to all four donors.

Input material: naive CD4+ T cells from PBMCs. Subset given: CD45RA+ positively selected. The receptor's source is a man between 18 and 29 years old in good health. Some clones in this sample may be carry-over from other donors' samples. J is TRBJ1-5 and V is TRBV7-2; D is unresolved. The CDR3 here is CASSLGTVNQPQHF. The CDR3 DNA follows: TGTGCCAGCAGCTTAGGGACGGTGAATCAGCCCCAGCATTTT.